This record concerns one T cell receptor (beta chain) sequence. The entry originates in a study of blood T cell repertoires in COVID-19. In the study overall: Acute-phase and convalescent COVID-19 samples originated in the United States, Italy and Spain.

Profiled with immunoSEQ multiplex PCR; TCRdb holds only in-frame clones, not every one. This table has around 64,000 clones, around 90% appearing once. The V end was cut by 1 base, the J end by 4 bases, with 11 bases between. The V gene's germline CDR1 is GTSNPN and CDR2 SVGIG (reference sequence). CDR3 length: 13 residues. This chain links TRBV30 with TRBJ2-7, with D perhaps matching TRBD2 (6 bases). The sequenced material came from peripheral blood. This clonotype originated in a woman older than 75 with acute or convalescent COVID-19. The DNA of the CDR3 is TGTGCCTGGAGTGGAGGGCGGGGATACGAGCAGTACTTC. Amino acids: CAWSGGRGYEQYF.